The 21 T cell receptor beta chains given below trace back to one sample, sequenced in a study of cytomegalovirus exposure and HLA in healthy donors. Researchers ran the PCR with 60 Vbeta and 13 Jbeta primers. Assay used: immunoSEQ multiplex PCR; TCRdb lists only in-frame clones, some missing. The data show tens of thousands of clones, around 72% seen once. What was sequenced was PBMCs. These receptor sequences come from a middle-aged man in good health and CMV-seropositive.

Within the sample, this clone is medium-sized. With a far larger clone one base away, a read error is the likely cause. The same CDR3 can be traced to other DNA sequences in this sample. This chain connects TRBV4-3 to TRBJ2-1, with D uncertain. CDR1 LGHNA and CDR2 YSLEER come from the germline V gene. CDR3 length equals 17 residues. In DNA form, the CDR3 reads TGCGCCAGCAGACAAGATATGATCGTACTCATCTACAATGAGCAGTTCTTC. It yields the protein CASRQDMIVLIYNEQFF.

The chain uses TRBV10-3 and TRBJ2-3; the match to TRBD2 covers 11 bases. The ends lost 3 bases at V and 6 bases at J; junction bases unmatched: 5. CDR3 size: 15 residues. CDR1 ENHRY and CDR2 SYGVKD come from the germline V gene. CDR3 sequence reads: CAISEGSGRADTQYF. The DNA for the CDR3 is TGTGCCATCAGTGAAGGTAGCGGGAGGGCGGATACGCAGTATTTT.

The chain uses TRBV5-3 and TRBJ2-7, with 9 positions matching TRBD1. TRBV5-3 is given ORF status, its function remaining uncertain. The CDR3 totals 15 residues. Germline trimming cut 7 bases from V and 5 bases from J; bases unmatched to any gene: 13. The CDR3 DNA reads as TGTGCCAGACCTAGAAAGGGACAGGGAATCGACGAGCAGTACTTC. Its protein is CARPRKGQGIDEQYF.

This clone has only a few counts. V and J are TRBV5-5 and TRBJ2-1; D may be TRBD2 (6 bases). The CDR3 length is 16 residues. Trimming left V 3 bases short and J 2 bases short, with 15 bases between. In germline, CDR1 is SGHKS, CDR2 YYEKEE (reference sequence). The CDR3 region is CASSSEEGLTYNEQFF. CDR3 bases: TGTGCCAGCAGCTCGGAGGAGGGGCTGACCTACAATGAGCAGTTCTTC.

In this sample, this clone turned up a few times. The V gene is TRBV27, the J gene TRBJ2-7, with TRBD1 identical over 9 bases. This CDR3 comprises 13 residues. V dropped 3 bases and J dropped 6; count of bases not matched to a gene: 3. CDR1 MNHEY and CDR2 SMNVEV come from the germline V gene (reference sequence). For the CDR3, the DNA is TGTGCCAGCAGTTTCTCGGACAGGGGCGAGCAGTACTTC. Translated: CASSFSDRGEQYF.

The CDR3 reads CASSMDRGDQETQYF. The CDR3 nucleotides read TGTGCCAGTAGTATGGACAGGGGGGACCAAGAGACCCAGTACTTC. V is TRBV19 and J is TRBJ2-5, with 10 bases aligning to TRBD1. Germline V CDR1 and CDR2: LNHDA, SQIVND (reference sequence). The length of the CDR3 is 15 residues. V gave up 3 bases and J gave up 0 bases; unmatched junction bases: 1.

The chain employs TRBV11-2 and TRBJ2-7, with TRBD1 matching over 10 bases. J was trimmed by 6 bases and V by 7 bases; bases with no gene match: 15. This CDR3 comprises 16 residues. The germline CDR1 and CDR2 sequences are SGHAT and FQNNGV. CDR3 loop: CASNNGGQGNSLEQYF. CDR3 nucleotide sequence: TGTGCCAGCAACAATGGGGGACAGGGGAATTCTCTCGAGCAGTACTTC.

In this sample, this clone turned up once. The rearrangement uses TRBV4-1 and TRBJ2-1, with D perhaps matching TRBD1 (5 bases). CDR1 and CDR2 from the germline V gene are MGHRA and YSYEKL. Trimming took 3 bases from V and 5 from J, leaving 11 bases between them. This CDR3 is built from 14 residues. The CDR3 is CASSHGLTDNEQFF. DNA of the CDR3: TGCGCCAGCAGCCACGGGTTGACAGACAATGAGCAGTTCTTC.

The rearrangement links TRBV5-4 to TRBJ1-2; TRBD1 agrees at 11 bases. CDR1 and CDR2 from the germline V gene are SGHNT and YYREEE (reference sequence). CDR3 size: 15 residues. The J segment lost 3 bases and the V segment lost 4 bases, leaving 5 bases of the junction unmatched. This CDR3 reads CASSGDRGAYYGYTF. The CDR3 DNA reads TGTGCCAGCAGCGGGGACAGGGGGGCCTACTATGGCTACACCTTC.

The chain has TRBV7-3 and TRBJ2-1; 8 bases map to TRBD2. The junction had 4 bases not matched to a gene; V was cut back by 2 bases and J by 7 bases. This CDR3 has 14 amino acids. The germline gives CDR1 SGHTA, CDR2 FQGTGA. The CDR3 DNA reads TGTGCCAGCAGCTTAGCGGGAGGAACGAATGAGCAGTTCTTC. Its translation is CASSLAGGTNEQFF.

The chain employs TRBV28 and TRBJ2-5; a possible D gene is TRBD1 (6 bases). The last part of the DNA fits TRBJ2-7 better; the J call may be wrong. From germline, CDR1 is MDHEN and CDR2 SYDVKM. The CDR3 is 14 amino acids. The CDR3 nucleotides read TGTGCCAGCAGTTTATTAGTCAGGGGCCACGAGCAGTACTTC. Translated, it gives CASSLLVRGHEQYF.

The DNA of the CDR3 is TGTGCCAGCAGTGGACCAGGGACTAGCGGGAAGGGCTACAATGAGCAGTTCTTC. As protein: CASSGPGTSGKGYNEQFF. The rearrangement uses TRBV27 and TRBJ2-1; 13 positions match TRBD2. CDR3 length: 18 amino acids. Unmatched junction bases numbered 10, after V lost 5 bases and J lost 3 bases. In germline, CDR1 is MNHEY, CDR2 SMNVEV (reference sequence).

The chain combines TRBV15 with TRBJ1-4; D call uncertain. V lost 3 bases and J 0 bases, leaving 8 bases between the germline ends. The CDR3 covers 15 residues. Germline values: CDR1 LNHNV, CDR2 YYDKDF (reference sequence). The CDR3 DNA is TGTGCCACCAGCAGGGGAGGAACAACTAATGAAAAACTGTTTTTT. Protein product: CATSRGGTTNEKLFF.

Details on this clone: An end of the junction differs from the germline gene, which may be a read error. The chain is built from TRBV30 and TRBJ2-6; possibly TRBD2 for D (5 bases). The CDR3 has 14 residues. Germline V gene sequence: CDR1 GTSNPN, CDR2 SVGIG (reference sequence). CDR3 DNA sequence: TGTGCCTGGACAGCTAGCTCTAGGGCCAACGTCCTGACTTTC. Protein: CAWTASSRANVLTF.

This clone was seen a single time. V usage is TRBV11-2 and J usage is TRBJ2-7; TRBD1 aligns across 11 bases. Germline loops: CDR1 SGHAT, CDR2 FQNNGV. The CDR3 has 17 amino acids. V gave up 2 bases and J gave up 2 bases; unmatched junction bases: 8. The CDR3 reads CASSLRGTGGQPYEQYF. CDR3 nucleotides: TGTGCCAGCAGCTTAAGGGGGACAGGGGGGCAACCCTACGAGCAGTACTTC.

This clone was counted between two and nine times. The chain couples TRBV6-1 to TRBJ1-4; 8 bases map to TRBD1. Germline CDR1 reads MNHNS; CDR2 reads SASEGT. This CDR3 is built from 13 residues. The J segment lost 4 bases and the V segment lost 10 bases, leaving 5 bases of the junction unmatched. CDR3 nucleotide sequence: TGTGCCACCTCGACAGGGGTTAATGAAAAACTGTTTTTT. Protein: CATSTGVNEKLFF.

The CDR3 DNA reads TGTGCCAGCAGCATAGGACAGGTAAATGAGCAGTTCTTC. The encoded protein is CASSIGQVNEQFF. The genes are TRBV25-1 and TRBJ2-1; 7 bases fit TRBD1. The CDR3 has 13 amino acids. Germline assignment: CDR1 MGHDK and CDR2 SYGVNS. After removal of 6 bases from V and 7 bases from J, the junction contained 6 bases not matched to a gene.

The chain couples TRBV29-1 to TRBJ2-1, with TRBD2 identical over 11 bases. Per germline, CDR1 SQVTM and CDR2 ANQGSEA. Trimming at V came to 3 bases and at J to 8 bases, leaving 12 bases not matched to a gene. The length of the CDR3 is 16 residues. The CDR3 DNA is TGCAGCGTTGACGGTTTAGGGGGACTAGCGGTTTATGAGCAGTTCTTC. Protein sequence: CSVDGLGGLAVYEQFF.

The chain recombines TRBV5-1 with TRBJ2-5; D perhaps matches TRBD2 (5 bases). The germline V gene encodes CDR1 SGHRS and CDR2 YFSETQ. The CDR3 consists of 14 residues. Deletions cut 2 bases from V and 1 base from J, with 9 bases between. The CDR3 bases are TGCGCCAGCAGCTTAACCGGGGTCCAAGAGACCCAGTACTTC. Translation: CASSLTGVQETQYF.

The chain has TRBV5-1 and TRBJ2-1, with 7 bases that match TRBD2. The CDR3 extends over 15 amino acids. Germline CDR1 SGHRS, CDR2 YFSETQ. J was trimmed by 2 bases and V by 4 bases; bases with no gene match: 6. CDR3 sequence (DNA): TGCGCCAGCAGCGTACTAAGCGGGGCCTACAATGAGCAGTTCTTC. It codes for CASSVLSGAYNEQFF.

Of note for this clone: Other nucleotide sequences from this sample produce the same CDR3. This chain joins TRBV10-1 and TRBJ2-7, with TRBD1 matching over 7 bases. The V gene end was trimmed by 0 bases and the J gene end by 6 bases; junction bases not matched to a gene: 2. Germline-derived CDR1 and CDR2 are WNHNN and SYGVQD (reference sequence). This CDR3 has 13 residues. The CDR3 DNA is TGCGCCAGCAGTGAGTCTACAGGGGTCGAGCAGTACTTC. This sequence encodes CASSESTGVEQYF.